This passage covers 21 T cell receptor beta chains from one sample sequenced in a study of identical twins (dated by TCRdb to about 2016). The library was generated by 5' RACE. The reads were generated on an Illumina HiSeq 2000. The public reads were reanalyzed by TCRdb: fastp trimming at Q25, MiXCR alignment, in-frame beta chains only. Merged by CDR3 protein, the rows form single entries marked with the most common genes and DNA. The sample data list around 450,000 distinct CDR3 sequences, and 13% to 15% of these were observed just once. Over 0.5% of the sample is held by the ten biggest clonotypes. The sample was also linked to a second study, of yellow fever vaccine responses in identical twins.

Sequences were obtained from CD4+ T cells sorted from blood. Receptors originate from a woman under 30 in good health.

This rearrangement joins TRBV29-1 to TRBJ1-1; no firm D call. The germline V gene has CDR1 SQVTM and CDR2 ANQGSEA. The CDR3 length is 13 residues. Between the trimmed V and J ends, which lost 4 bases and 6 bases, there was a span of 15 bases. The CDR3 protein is CSVVRALVPEAFF. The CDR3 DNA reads TGCAGCGTTGTCCGAGCCTTGGTTCCTGAAGCTTTCTTT.

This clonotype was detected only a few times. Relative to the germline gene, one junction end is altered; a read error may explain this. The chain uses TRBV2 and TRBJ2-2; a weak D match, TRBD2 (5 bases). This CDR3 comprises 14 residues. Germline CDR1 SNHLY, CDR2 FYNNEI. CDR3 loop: CASNEERTTGELFF. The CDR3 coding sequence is TGTGCCAGCAATGAAGAGCGGACTACCGGGGAGCTGTTTTTT.

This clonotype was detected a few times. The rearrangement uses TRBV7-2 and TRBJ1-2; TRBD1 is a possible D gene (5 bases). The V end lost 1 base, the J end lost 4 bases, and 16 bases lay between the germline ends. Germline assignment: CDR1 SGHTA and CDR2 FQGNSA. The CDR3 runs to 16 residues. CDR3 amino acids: CASSLEQGSGIYGYTF. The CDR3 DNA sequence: TGTGCCAGCAGCTTAGAGCAGGGATCGGGTATCTATGGCTACACCTTC.

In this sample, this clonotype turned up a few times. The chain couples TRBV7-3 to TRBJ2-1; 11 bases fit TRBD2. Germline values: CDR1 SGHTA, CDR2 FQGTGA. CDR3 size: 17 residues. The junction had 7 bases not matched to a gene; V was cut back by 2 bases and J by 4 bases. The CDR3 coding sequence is TGTGCCAGCAGCTTAGCCGCCGGGACTAGCGGTTACAATGAGCAGTTCTTC. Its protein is CASSLAAGTSGYNEQFF.

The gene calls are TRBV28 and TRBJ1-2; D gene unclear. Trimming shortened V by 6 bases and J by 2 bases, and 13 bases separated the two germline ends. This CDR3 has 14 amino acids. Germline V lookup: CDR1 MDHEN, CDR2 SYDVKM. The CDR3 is CASSSPGENYGYTF. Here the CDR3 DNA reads TGTGCCAGCAGCTCCCCCGGGGAGAACTATGGCTACACCTTC.

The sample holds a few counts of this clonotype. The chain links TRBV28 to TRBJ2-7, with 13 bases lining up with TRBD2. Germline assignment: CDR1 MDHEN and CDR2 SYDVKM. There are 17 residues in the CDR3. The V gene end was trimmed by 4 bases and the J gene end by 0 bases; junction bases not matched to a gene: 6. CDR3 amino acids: CASSSGTSGISSYEQYF. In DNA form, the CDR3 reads TGTGCCAGCAGTTCCGGGACTAGCGGGATCAGCTCCTACGAGCAGTACTTC.

This CDR3 is CASSENLDRGLSYEQYF. Written as DNA, the CDR3 is TGTGCCAGCAGTGAAAACTTGGACAGGGGGCTCTCCTACGAGCAGTACTTC. This chain links TRBV6-1 with TRBJ2-7; TRBD1 matches 11 bases. Germline V CDR1 and CDR2: MNHNS, SASEGT. CDR3 length equals 17 residues. V shed 2 bases, J shed 0 bases, and the junction held 6 bases outside the gene matches.

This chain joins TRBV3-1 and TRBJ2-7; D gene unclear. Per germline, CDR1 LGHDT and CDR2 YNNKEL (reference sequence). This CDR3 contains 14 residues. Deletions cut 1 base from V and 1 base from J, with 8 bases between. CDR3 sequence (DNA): TGTGCCAGCAGCCAAGGAGGTGGTTCCTACGAGCAGTACTTC. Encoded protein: CASSQGGGSYEQYF.

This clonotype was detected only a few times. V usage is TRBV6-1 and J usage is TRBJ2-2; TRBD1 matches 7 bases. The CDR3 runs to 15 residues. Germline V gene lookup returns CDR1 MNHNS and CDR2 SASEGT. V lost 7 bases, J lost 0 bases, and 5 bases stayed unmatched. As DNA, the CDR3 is TGTGCCAGCACCGTGACAGGGTCGAACACCGGGGAGCTGTTTTTT. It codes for CASTVTGSNTGELFF.

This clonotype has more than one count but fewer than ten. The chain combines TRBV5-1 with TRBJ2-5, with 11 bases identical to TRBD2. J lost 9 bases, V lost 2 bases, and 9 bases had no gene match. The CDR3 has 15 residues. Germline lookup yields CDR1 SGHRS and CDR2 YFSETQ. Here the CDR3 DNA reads TGCGCCAGCAGCTTACGACTAGCGGGACGGTTGTCCCAGTACTTC. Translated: CASSLRLAGRLSQYF.

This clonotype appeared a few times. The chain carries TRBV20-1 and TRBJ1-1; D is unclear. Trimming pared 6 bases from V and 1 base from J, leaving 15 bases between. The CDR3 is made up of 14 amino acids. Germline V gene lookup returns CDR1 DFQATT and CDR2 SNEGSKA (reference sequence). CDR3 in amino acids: CSAPRSFQNTEAFF. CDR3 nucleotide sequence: TGCAGTGCCCCGCGGAGTTTTCAGAACACTGAAGCTTTCTTT.

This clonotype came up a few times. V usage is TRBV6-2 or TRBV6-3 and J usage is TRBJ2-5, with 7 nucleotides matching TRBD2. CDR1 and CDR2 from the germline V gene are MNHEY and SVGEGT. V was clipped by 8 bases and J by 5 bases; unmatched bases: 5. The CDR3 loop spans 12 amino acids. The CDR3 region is CASGSGEETQYF. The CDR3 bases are TGTGCCAGCGGAAGCGGGGAGGAGACCCAGTACTTC.

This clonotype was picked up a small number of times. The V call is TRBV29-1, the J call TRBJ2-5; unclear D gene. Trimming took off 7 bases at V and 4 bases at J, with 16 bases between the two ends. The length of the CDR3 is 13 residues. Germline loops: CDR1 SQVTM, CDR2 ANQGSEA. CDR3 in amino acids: CSATPASAETQYF. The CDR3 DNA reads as TGCAGCGCTACCCCGGCCAGTGCAGAGACCCAGTACTTC.

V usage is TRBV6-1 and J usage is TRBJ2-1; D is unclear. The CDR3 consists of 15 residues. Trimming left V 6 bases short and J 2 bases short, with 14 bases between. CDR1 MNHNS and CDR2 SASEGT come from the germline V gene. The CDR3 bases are TGTGCCAGCAGGATACAAAGGTCGGCCTACAATGAGCAGTTCTTC. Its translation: CASRIQRSAYNEQFF.

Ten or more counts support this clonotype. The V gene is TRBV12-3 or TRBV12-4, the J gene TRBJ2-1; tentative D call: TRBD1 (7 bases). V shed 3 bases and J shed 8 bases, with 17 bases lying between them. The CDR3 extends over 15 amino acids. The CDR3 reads CASSLEGASTHEQFF. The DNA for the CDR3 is TGTGCCAGCAGTTTGGAGGGGGCCAGTACCCATGAGCAGTTCTTC.

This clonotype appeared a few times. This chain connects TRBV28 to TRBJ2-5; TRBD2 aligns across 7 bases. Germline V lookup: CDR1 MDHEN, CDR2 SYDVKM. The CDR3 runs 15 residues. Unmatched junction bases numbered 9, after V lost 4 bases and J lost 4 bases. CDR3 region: CASSSPGLVSETQYF. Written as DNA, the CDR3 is TGTGCCAGCAGTTCTCCCGGACTAGTTTCAGAGACCCAGTACTTC.

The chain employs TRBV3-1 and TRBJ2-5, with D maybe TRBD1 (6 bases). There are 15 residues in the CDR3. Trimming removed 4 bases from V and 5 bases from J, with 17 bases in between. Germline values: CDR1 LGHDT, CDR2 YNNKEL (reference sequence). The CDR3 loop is CASSRRQGPGETQYF. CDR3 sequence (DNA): TGTGCCAGCAGCCGTCGGCAGGGGCCGGGGGAGACCCAGTACTTC.

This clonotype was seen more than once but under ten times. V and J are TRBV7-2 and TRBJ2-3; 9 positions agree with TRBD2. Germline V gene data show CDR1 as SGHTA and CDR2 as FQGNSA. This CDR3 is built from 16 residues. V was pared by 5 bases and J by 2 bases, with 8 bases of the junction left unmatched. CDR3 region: CASSAVAGGPTDTQYF. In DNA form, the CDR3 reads TGTGCCAGCAGCGCGGTTGCGGGAGGGCCCACAGATACGCAGTATTTT.

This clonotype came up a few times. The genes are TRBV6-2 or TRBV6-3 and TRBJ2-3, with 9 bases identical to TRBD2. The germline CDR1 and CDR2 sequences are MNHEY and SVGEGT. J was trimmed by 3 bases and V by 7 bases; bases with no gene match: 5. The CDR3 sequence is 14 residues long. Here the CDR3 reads CASTLAGATDTQYF. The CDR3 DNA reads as TGTGCCAGCACTTTAGCGGGAGCGACAGATACGCAGTATTTT.

The CDR3 nucleotides are TGCGCCAGCAGCTTGGATCCTCCCTATGGCTACACCTTC. This gives the protein CASSLDPPYGYTF. V gene TRBV5-1 combines with J gene TRBJ1-2; D remains ambiguous. This CDR3 is 13 amino acids long. CDR1 SGHRS and CDR2 YFSETQ come from the germline V gene. V shed 0 bases and J shed 4 bases, with 7 bases lying between them.

Here the CDR3 reads CASNRGKGQPQHF. The CDR3, as DNA: TGTGCCAGCAATCGGGGGAAGGGTCAGCCCCAGCATTTT. This sequence joins TRBV6-1 and TRBJ1-5; maybe TRBD1 (5 bases). Germline V lookup: CDR1 MNHNS, CDR2 SASEGT. The CDR3 runs 13 residues. The V gene lost 7 bases and the J gene lost 6 bases, with 13 bases spanning the gap.